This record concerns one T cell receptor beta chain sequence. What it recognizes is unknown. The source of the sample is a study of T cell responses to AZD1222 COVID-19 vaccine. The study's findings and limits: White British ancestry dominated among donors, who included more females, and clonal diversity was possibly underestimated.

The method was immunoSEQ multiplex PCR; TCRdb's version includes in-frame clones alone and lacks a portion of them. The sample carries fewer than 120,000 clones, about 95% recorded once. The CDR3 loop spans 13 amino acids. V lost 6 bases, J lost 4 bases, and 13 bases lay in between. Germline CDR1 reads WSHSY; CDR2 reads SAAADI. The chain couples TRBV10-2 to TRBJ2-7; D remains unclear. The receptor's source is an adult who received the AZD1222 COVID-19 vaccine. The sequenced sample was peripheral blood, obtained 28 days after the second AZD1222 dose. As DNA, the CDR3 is TGCGCCAGCAGCCCCGATGGGTTTTACGAGCAGTACTTC. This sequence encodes CASSPDGFYEQYF.